This TCR beta chain was recorded in a study of blood T cell repertoires in COVID-19. Participants, about 18 to 100 years old, spanned approximately 25 US areas. Germline V gene sequence: CDR1 KGHSH, CDR2 LQKENI. The CDR3 runs to 17 residues. J lost 3 bases, V lost 0 bases, and 7 bases had no gene match. In the original workflow: Nucleated cell number was recorded as an estimate derived from reference gene primer amplification. Clones were read by immunoSEQ multiplex PCR, and TCRdb kept only the in-frame ones, dropping some. V and J calls and clone size are those listed in that table; D and trimming were worked out from the DNA. The sample lists 250,000 or so clones; 80% to 90% were seen once.

The TCR sequence derives from a woman aged 25 to 45 with acute COVID-19. This chain uses TRBV18 with TRBJ2-2, with TRBD1 matching 7 bases. Sequencing was done on a sample of PBMCs or T cells enriched from blood (not recorded which). In DNA, the CDR3 is TGTGCCAGCTCACCACCTGCGACAGGGATCTACACCGGGGAGCTGTTTTTT. It is translated as CASSPPATGIYTGELFF.